These 32 T cell receptor beta chains came from one sample sequenced in a study of cytomegalovirus exposure and HLA in healthy donors. With 60 Vbeta and 13 Jbeta primers, the PCR was carried out. Using immunoSEQ multiplex PCR, the repertoire was profiled, and TCRdb retains in-frame clones only, with some absent. The table records under 250,000 clones, 82% of them present only once. Sequencing input: PBMCs. These TCRs come from a woman in her 40s in good health and CMV-seronegative.

This chain uses TRBV28 with TRBJ2-5; D may be TRBD2 (5 bases). V shed 3 bases and J shed 11 bases, with 16 bases lying between them. In germline, CDR1 is MDHEN, CDR2 SYDVKM. The CDR3 is made up of 13 amino acids. The CDR3: CASSFRRGREQYF. The CDR3 bases are TGTGCCAGCAGTTTTCGACGAGGTAGGGAGCAGTACTTC.

V and J are TRBV29-1 and TRBJ1-6; D is unclear. CDR3 length: 13 amino acids. Germline V gene data show CDR1 as SQVTM and CDR2 as ANQGSEA. V was cut by 5 bases and J by 4 bases, with 9 bases left in between. CDR3 loop: CSVRTEYNSPLHF. The CDR3 nucleotides are TGCAGCGTTCGAACAGAATATAATTCACCCCTCCACTTT.

V is TRBV2 and J is TRBJ2-5; 9 bases map to TRBD2. TRBJ2-7 explains the end of the DNA better; the J call may be wrong. Germline CDR1 reads SNHLY; CDR2 reads FYNNEI. CDR3 length: 15 amino acids. The CDR3 reads CASSEGLAAAYEQYF. CDR3 nucleotide sequence: TGTGCCAGCAGTGAAGGACTAGCGGCAGCCTACGAGCAGTACTTC.

The CDR3 here is CASSELASGSTDTQYF. The CDR3 DNA sequence: TGTGCCAGCAGTGAGTTGGCTAGCGGGAGCACAGATACGCAGTATTTT. This sequence joins TRBV6-4 and TRBJ2-3; 8 bases match TRBD2. Germline V gene lookup returns CDR1 MRHNA and CDR2 SNTAGT. V dropped 3 bases and J dropped 0; count of bases not matched to a gene: 5. CDR3 length: 16 residues.

The J gene is TRBJ1-5, the V gene TRBV4-1; 9 bases align to TRBD1. The CDR3 runs 17 residues. Germline trimming cut 4 bases from V and 5 bases from J; bases unmatched to any gene: 12. CDR1 is MGHRA and CDR2 is YSYEKL in the germline V gene. CDR3 sequence reads: CASSLYWEDRGDQPQHF. The DNA of the CDR3 is TGCGCCAGCAGCCTTTATTGGGAGGACAGGGGTGATCAGCCCCAGCATTTT.

The chain employs TRBV7-9 and TRBJ2-5; 8 bases line up with TRBD2. The CDR3 has 16 amino acids. Germline V CDR1 and CDR2: SEHNR, FQNEAQ (reference sequence). J was trimmed by 4 bases and V by 6 bases; bases with no gene match: 13. The CDR3 region is CASSKRAGTRGETQYF. For the CDR3, the DNA is TGTGCCAGCAGTAAACGTGCCGGGACTAGAGGAGAGACCCAGTACTTC.

The chain recombines TRBV18 with TRBJ1-5, with a tentative D call TRBD1 (6 bases). CDR1 KGHSH and CDR2 LQKENI come from the germline V gene. Trimming stripped 1 base from V and 4 bases from J, with 11 bases between. The CDR3 spans 15 residues. The CDR3 is CASSPRGRGNQPQHF. CDR3 nucleotide sequence: TGTGCCAGCTCACCACGGGGGCGCGGTAATCAGCCCCAGCATTTT.

J is TRBJ2-7 and V is TRBV19, with 9 bases fitting TRBD1. The trim removed 5 bases at V and 4 bases at J, leaving 6 bases unmatched. The CDR3 extends over 14 amino acids. Per the germline V gene, CDR1 is LNHDA and CDR2 is SQIVND (reference sequence). The CDR3 nucleotides read TGTGCCAGTAGTTCCACAGGGGGCTTTTACGAGCAGTACTTC. Amino acids: CASSSTGGFYEQYF.

The chain links TRBV27 to TRBJ2-5; D might be TRBD2 (5 bases). The V end lost 3 bases, the J end lost 4 bases, and 15 bases lay between the germline ends. The CDR3 is 15 residues long. Germline V gene lookup returns CDR1 MNHEY and CDR2 SMNVEV (reference sequence). The CDR3 bases are TGTGCCAGCAGTTTTTCTAGCAAGCTACGAGAGACCCAGTACTTC. As protein: CASSFSSKLRETQYF.

The gene calls are TRBV7-8 and TRBJ1-2; possibly TRBD1 for D (6 bases). The germline V and J ends were trimmed by 3 bases and 1 base, with 12 bases remaining between them. Germline V gene sequence: CDR1 SGHVS, CDR2 FQNEAQ. The CDR3 contains 15 residues. The CDR3 loop is CASSFNRAVNYGYTF. CDR3 in DNA: TGTGCCAGCAGCTTCAACAGGGCCGTTAACTATGGCTACACCTTC.

The chain employs TRBV19 and TRBJ2-5, with 9 nucleotides matching TRBD2. Germline CDR1 LNHDA, CDR2 SQIVND (reference sequence). The CDR3 extends over 15 amino acids. V lost 3 bases, J lost 5 bases, and 7 bases stayed unmatched. CDR3 sequence reads: CASSIGSGRGETQYF. CDR3 in DNA: TGTGCCAGTAGTATTGGTAGCGGGAGAGGTGAGACCCAGTACTTC.

The chain uses TRBV7-9 and TRBJ1-2, with D perhaps matching TRBD1 (6 bases). This CDR3 spans 13 amino acids. Trimming removed 0 bases from V and 7 bases from J, with 9 bases in between. Germline V gene sequence: CDR1 SEHNR, CDR2 FQNEAQ (reference sequence). CDR3 nucleotide sequence: TGTGCCAGCAGCTTAGCACAGGGTGGTGGCTACACCTTC. Its protein product is CASSLAQGGGYTF.

The chain joins TRBV30 to TRBJ2-1; D is unclear. This CDR3 contains 14 residues. CDR1 is GTSNPN and CDR2 is SVGIG in the germline V gene (reference sequence). The V and J ends lost 2 bases and 0 bases respectively, with 8 bases between them. CDR3 bases: TGTGCCTGGAGTCGACTGAACTCCTACAATGAGCAGTTCTTC. The encoded protein is CAWSRLNSYNEQFF. Drawing the rest from reference TRBV30 and TRBJ2-1, the complete variable domain is SQTIHQWPATLVQPVGSPLSLECTVEGTSNPNLYWYRQAAGRGLQLLFYSVGIGQISSEVPQNLSASRPQDRQFILSSKKLLLSDSGFYLCAWSRLNSYNEQFFGPGTRLTVL.

The rearrangement uses TRBV9 and TRBJ2-1, with 7 bases that match TRBD2. The germline V gene encodes CDR1 SGDLS and CDR2 YYNGEE. CDR3 length equals 15 residues. Trimming took 0 bases from V and 5 from J; bases not matched to a gene: 5. Here the CDR3 DNA reads TGTGCCAGCAGCGTAGCGGCTAGCGGCCACAATGAGCAGTTCTTC. As protein: CASSVAASGHNEQFF. Complete variable domain (other parts from reference TRBV9 and TRBJ2-1): DSGVTQTPKHLITATGQRVTLRCSPRSGDLSVYWYQQSLDQGLQFLIQYYNGEERAKGNILERFSAQQFPDLHSELNLSSLELGDSALYFCASSVAASGHNEQFFGPGTRLTVL.

The rearrangement links TRBV27 to TRBJ2-5; tentative D call: TRBD1 (8 bases). The V gene's germline CDR1 is MNHEY and CDR2 SMNVEV (reference sequence). The CDR3 sequence is 16 residues long. The V and J ends lost 4 bases and 4 bases respectively, with 19 bases between them. Written as DNA, the CDR3 is TGTGCCAGCAGTTGGGGGGGGGCGACAGGGGCAGAGACCCAGTACTTC. As protein: CASSWGGATGAETQYF.

This chain connects TRBV2 to TRBJ1-5, with 7 bases that match TRBD1. CDR3 length: 14 amino acids. With 4 bases clipped from V and 7 bases from J, the junction kept 7 bases outside the gene matches. Germline CDR1 reads SNHLY; CDR2 reads FYNNEI. The CDR3 protein is CASSGDRAGQPQHF. The CDR3 region has the DNA TGTGCCAGCAGTGGTGACAGGGCTGGACAGCCCCAGCATTTT. The whole variable domain, filled in from reference TRBV2 and TRBJ1-5, reads EPEVTQTPSHQVTQMGQEVILRCVPISNHLYFYWYRQILGQKVEFLVSFYNNEISEKSEIFDDQFSVERPDGSNFTLKIRSTKLEDSAMYFCASSGDRAGQPQHFGDGTRLSIL.

This chain joins TRBV27 and TRBJ1-1, with a weak D call TRBD1 (5 bases). The CDR3 runs to 18 residues. Germline V gene data show CDR1 as MNHEY and CDR2 as SMNVEV (reference sequence). Between the trimmed V and J ends, which lost 5 bases and 4 bases, there was a span of 26 bases. DNA for the CDR3: TGTGCCAGCAGTACCCTAGGGAGGGGAATGAAGTTCGGCACTGAAGCTTTCTTT. Translated: CASSTLGRGMKFGTEAFF.

This clone has only a few counts. V is TRBV5-4 and J is TRBJ2-5; 9 bases map to TRBD1. The CDR3 is 15 residues long. V lost 1 base and J lost 5; bases outside the gene matches: 6. Germline V lookup: CDR1 SGHNT, CDR2 YYREEE (reference sequence). CDR3 coding DNA: TGTGCCAGCAGCTTGATCACAGGGGGCACGGAGACCCAGTACTTC. This sequence encodes CASSLITGGTETQYF.

This chain joins TRBV7-9 and TRBJ2-7; TRBD1 matches at 8 bases. The length of the CDR3 is 18 residues. Per germline, CDR1 SEHNR and CDR2 FQNEAQ (reference sequence). V was clipped by 1 base and J by 3 bases; unmatched bases: 14. The CDR3 nucleotides read TGTGCCAGCAGCTTAGTGTACGCTGGGACAGGATCAGTCTACGAGCAGTACTTC. Protein sequence: CASSLVYAGTGSVYEQYF.

The chain has TRBV27 and TRBJ2-7; 10 bases agree with TRBD1. Germline values: CDR1 MNHEY, CDR2 SMNVEV (reference sequence). V was clipped by 6 bases and J by 7 bases; unmatched bases: 12. The CDR3 covers 15 residues. In nucleotides, the CDR3 is TGTGCCAGCAGGGGGACAGGGGTGCGGGGTAGGGAGCAGTACTTC. Amino acids: CASRGTGVRGREQYF.

This sequence joins TRBV11-2 and TRBJ2-7, with 8 positions matching TRBD2. With V trimmed by 2 bases and J by 3 bases, 3 bases remained unmatched. This CDR3 is built from 14 residues. Germline CDR1 and CDR2: SGHAT and FQNNGV. CDR3 bases: TGTGCCAGCAGCTTAACTAGCGGATACTACGAGCAGTACTTC. It is translated as CASSLTSGYYEQYF.

V gene TRBV5-8 combines with J gene TRBJ2-5; D perhaps matches TRBD1 (6 bases). CDR1 SGHTS and CDR2 YDEGEE come from the germline V gene. CDR3 size: 17 residues. V was shortened by 4 bases and J by 2 bases, with 21 bases between the two germline ends. CDR3 sequence (DNA): TGTGCCAGCAGCCGCTATTCCGGGACACGTATTCAAGAGACCCAGTACTTC. Translated, it gives CASSRYSGTRIQETQYF.

The gene calls are TRBV6-1 and TRBJ2-5; TRBD2 agrees at 7 bases. After removal of 4 bases from V and 13 bases from J, the junction contained 15 bases not matched to a gene. The CDR3 spans 14 residues. Germline values: CDR1 MNHNS, CDR2 SASEGT. CDR3 sequence reads: CASSAAGDHGEPYF. CDR3 nucleotide sequence: TGTGCCAGCAGTGCTGCGGGGGACCATGGGGAGCCGTACTTC.

The J gene is TRBJ1-1, the V gene TRBV6-4; perhaps TRBD1 as D (5 bases). This CDR3 is 14 amino acids long. Germline CDR1 reads MRHNA; CDR2 reads SNTAGT. The ends were cut back, 5 bases at V and 0 bases at J, with 10 bases in the middle. The CDR3 nucleotides are TGTGCCAGCAGTCGCTCGGGGGTGAACACTGAAGCTTTCTTT. Protein sequence: CASSRSGVNTEAFF.

This chain links TRBV19 with TRBJ2-2, with D perhaps matching TRBD2 (6 bases). CDR1 is LNHDA and CDR2 is SQIVND in the germline V gene (reference sequence). There are 15 residues in the CDR3. Trimming pared 3 bases from V and 4 bases from J, leaving 12 bases between. The CDR3 spells CASSIGGEGTGELFF. Written as DNA, the CDR3 is TGTGCCAGTAGTATCGGGGGAGAGGGCACCGGGGAGCTGTTTTTT. Full variable domain (remainder filled in from reference TRBV19 and TRBJ2-2): DGGITQSPKYLFRKEGQNVTLSCEQNLNHDAMYWYRQDPGQGLRLIYYSQIVNDFQKGDIAEGYSVSREKKESFPLTVTSAQKNPTAFYLCASSIGGEGTGELFFGEGSRLTVL.

Here the CDR3 reads CASSLGGAGANVLTF. The CDR3 DNA reads TGTGCCAGCAGCTTAGGCGGGGCTGGGGCCAACGTCCTGACTTTC. V is TRBV11-1 and J is TRBJ2-6, with a possible D match to TRBD2 (6 bases). CDR1 SGHAT and CDR2 FQDESV come from the germline V gene (reference sequence). This CDR3 has 15 residues. Trimming stripped 1 base from V and 2 bases from J, with 6 bases between. The entire variable domain, with the rest obtained from reference TRBV11-1 and TRBJ2-6, is as follows: EAEVAQSPRYKITEKSQAVAFWCDPISGHATLYWYRQILGQGPELLVQFQDESVVDDSQLPKDRFSAERLKGVDSTLKIQPAELGDSAMYLCASSLGGAGANVLTFGAGSRLTVL.

The rearrangement joins TRBV27 to TRBJ2-3; TRBD1 matches at 9 bases. This CDR3 spans 17 amino acids. Germline CDR1 is MNHEY and CDR2 is SMNVEV (reference sequence). V dropped 5 bases and J dropped 1; count of bases not matched to a gene: 10. In DNA, the CDR3 is TGTGCCAGCAGTGTACGAACAGGGGGCGCTGGCACAGATACGCAGTATTTT. It yields the protein CASSVRTGGAGTDTQYF.

V is TRBV18 and J is TRBJ1-2, with D unclear. Germline V gene data show CDR1 as KGHSH and CDR2 as LQKENI. Deletions cut 5 bases from V and 5 bases from J, with 9 bases between. This CDR3 comprises 12 residues. CDR3 in DNA: TGTGCCAGCTCAAACACGACTTATGGCTACACCTTC. It yields the protein CASSNTTYGYTF.

There are a few counts of this clone. The chain uses TRBV6-1 and TRBJ2-3; TRBD2 aligns across 15 bases. The length of the CDR3 is 15 residues. Germline CDR1 reads MNHNS; CDR2 reads SASEGT. V lost 6 bases and J lost 6; bases outside the gene matches: 4. CDR3 sequence reads: CASRGLAGGVDTQYF. The CDR3 DNA is TGTGCCAGCAGGGGACTAGCGGGAGGAGTGGATACGCAGTATTTT.

The chain employs TRBV28 and TRBJ1-1, with TRBD1 identical over 7 bases. V shed 4 bases and J 6 bases; nucleotides not matched to a gene: 8. This CDR3 region has 14 residues. Per germline, CDR1 MDHEN and CDR2 SYDVKM. CDR3 DNA: TGTGCCAGCAGTTCTCTCTTCGACAGGGCTGAAGCTTTCTTT. The encoded protein is CASSSLFDRAEAFF.

The J gene is TRBJ2-2, the V gene TRBV27; TRBD2 might be the D (6 bases). This CDR3 has 15 amino acids. Germline V gives CDR1 MNHEY, CDR2 SMNVEV (reference sequence). The ends were cut back, 4 bases at V and 3 bases at J, with 12 bases in the middle. DNA for the CDR3: TGTGCCAGCAGTTATGGCGGGATTTACACCGGGGAGCTGTTTTTT. It is translated as CASSYGGIYTGELFF.

This clone was counted once. V is TRBV11-2 and J is TRBJ1-2; possibly TRBD1 for D (5 bases). CDR1 and CDR2 (germline): SGHAT, FQNNGV. The CDR3 covers 19 residues. V lost 1 base and J lost 4, with 25 bases in between. In DNA form, the CDR3 reads TGTGCCAGCAGCTTAGCTTGGCCGGGGATGGGGGAGGATGGCTATGGCTACACCTTC. It yields the protein CASSLAWPGMGEDGYGYTF.